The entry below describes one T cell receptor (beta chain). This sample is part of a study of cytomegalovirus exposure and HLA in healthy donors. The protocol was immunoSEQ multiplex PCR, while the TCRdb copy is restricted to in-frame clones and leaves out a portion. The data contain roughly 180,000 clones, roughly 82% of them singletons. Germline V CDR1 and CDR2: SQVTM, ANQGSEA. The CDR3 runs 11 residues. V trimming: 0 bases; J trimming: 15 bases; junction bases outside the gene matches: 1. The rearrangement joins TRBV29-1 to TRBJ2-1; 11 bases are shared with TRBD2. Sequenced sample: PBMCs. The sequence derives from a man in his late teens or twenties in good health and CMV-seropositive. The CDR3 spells CSVEDLAGGFF. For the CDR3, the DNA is TGCAGCGTTGAAGATCTAGCGGGAGGGTTCTTC.